This T cell receptor (beta chain) was sequenced in a study of CD8 T cells in ankylosing spondylitis. Molecular-barcoded quantitative 5'-RACE produced these TCR beta libraries. In TCRdb, the 5' RACE reads were re-called with MiXCR into one record per CDR3 protein. The profile covers under 300,000 distinct CDR3 sequences, with approximately 11% appearing a single time and roughly 6.8% taken by the ten largest. This clonotype has ten or more counts. Its antigen is unknown. Study results and limitations: Disease-associated clones were reportedly significantly overrepresented in matched ankylosing spondylitis synovial fluid. Blood from ankylosing spondylitis patients appeared to carry a characteristic roughly 8-variant TCR beta motif. CD8+ by phenotype, disease-linked clones were relatively rare in peripheral blood.

V gave up 6 bases and J gave up 9 bases; unmatched junction bases: 14. The CDR3 runs 16 residues. CDR1 and CDR2 from the germline V gene are DFQATT and SNEGSKA (reference sequence). The V call is TRBV20-1, the J call TRBJ2-1; the match to TRBD2 covers 13 bases. The sample comprised blood, either unsorted or a sorted T cell fraction (not recorded which). The TCR comes from a male donor with ankylosing spondylitis or in good health (not recorded which). CDR3 nucleotide sequence: TGCAGTGCCCCCCGTGCCGGGACTAGCGGGGTCGGTGAGCAGTTCTTC. It is translated as CSAPRAGTSGVGEQFF.